This TCR beta chain comes out of a study of cytomegalovirus exposure and HLA in healthy donors. PCR used 60 Vbeta primers and 13 Jbeta primers. Profiling relied on immunoSEQ multiplex PCR, and the TCRdb table lists in-frame clones only, not all of them. The data contain around 130,000 clones, 70% to 80% of them singletons. Trimming removed 6 bases from V and 6 bases from J, with 8 bases in between. This CDR3 region has 11 residues. Germline CDR1 is SGHRS and CDR2 is YFSETQ. The chain has TRBV5-1 and TRBJ2-3; a weak D match, TRBD1 (5 bases). The TCR was taken from a human donor in good health. The sequencing sample was made of PBMCs. CDR3 nucleotide sequence: TGCGCCAGCAATAAGGGGGATACGCAGTATTTT. It codes for CASNKGDTQYF.